This T cell receptor (beta chain) derives from a study of CD8 T cells in ankylosing spondylitis. Whole-study findings and limits: In ankylosing spondylitis blood, a motif of about 8 highly homologous TCR beta variants appeared characteristic.

This clonotype showed up just a few times. Its antigen is unidentified. V lost 5 bases, J lost 4 bases, and 15 bases lay in between. The CDR3 is made up of 15 amino acids. Germline CDR1 is SGHVS and CDR2 is FNYEAQ. TCRdb re-analysed the 5' RACE reads in MiXCR, keeping a single row per CDR3 protein. The sample has approximately 540,000 distinct CDR3 sequences, approximately 12% seen once. V gene TRBV7-6 combines with J gene TRBJ2-1; D is possibly TRBD2 (6 bases). This clonotype originated in a male donor with ankylosing spondylitis. Sequencing input: blood, either unsorted or a sorted T cell fraction (not recorded which). CDR3 sequence: CASSPSPGLYNEQFF. In DNA, the CDR3 is TGTGCCAGCAGCCCGTCCCCGGGACTTTACAATGAGCAGTTCTTC.